The T cell receptor (beta chain) described here comes from a study of beta chain features in type 1 diabetes. Study-wide results and limits: Diminished insertions and augmented deletions at VDJ junctions characterized type 1 diabetes patients.

Expressed TCRB transcripts were sequenced after all isolated RNA was converted to cDNA. This table comes from immunoSEQ multiplex PCR, and its TCRdb copy is limited to in-frame clones, with some not included. The data show about 19,000 clones, about 50% seen once. Sorting with CD45RO/CCR7/CD25/CD127/CD95/CD27 yielded naive, central memory, regulatory and stem-like memory CD4+ cells. The authors obtained over 98% purity in all sorted populations. This clone came up once. Its antigen is as yet unknown. CDR3 size: 14 residues. V lost 7 bases to trimming and J lost 5 bases; unmatched junction nucleotides: 6. Germline V CDR1 and CDR2: SQVTM, ANQGSEA.

Sequenced: stem cell memory CD4+ T cells from blood. The chain recombines TRBV29-1 with TRBJ2-1, with 12 nucleotides matching TRBD2. The sequence derives from a man aged 18 to 30 in good health. The CDR3 is CSAQGLAGNNEQFF. In nucleotides, the CDR3 is TGCAGCGCCCAAGGACTAGCGGGAAACAATGAGCAGTTCTTC.